This TCR beta chain is from a study of blood T cells in healthy people across ages. The second PCR ran about 6 to 11 cycles with a sample-barcoded 5' primer and J-beta primers. One entry per CDR3 protein, called by TCRdb with MiXCR from the 5' RACE reads. The sample lists around 1,900,000 distinct CDR3 sequences, 30% to 40% seen once, with under 25% in the top ten. Per the germline V gene, CDR1 is SGDLS and CDR2 is YYNGEE. Trimming removed 0 bases from V and 2 bases from J, with 13 bases in between. This CDR3 is 16 amino acids long. This clonotype has only a few counts. For every donor, a draw yielded approximately 9.9 milliliters of peripheral blood. Per sample, at least 5.5 micrograms of total RNA were extracted.

This chain joins TRBV9 and TRBJ2-3; D not certain. The sequenced sample was blood. The source of this sequence is a human donor in good health. The CDR3 protein is CASSVEPALPTDTQYF. In DNA, the CDR3 is TGTGCCAGCAGCGTAGAGCCAGCCCTCCCCACAGATACGCAGTATTTT.